Reported below is one TCR beta chain. Looked up from germline, CDR1 is KGHSY and CDR2 is FQNENV. The germline V and J ends were trimmed by 4 bases and 5 bases, with 18 bases remaining between them. This CDR3 spans 15 amino acids. The data stem from a study of shared T cell receptors in the human thymus. Assay: immunoSEQ multiplex PCR; the TCRdb copy retains only in-frame clones and omits some. The data hold hundreds of thousands of clones, with approximately 87% observed a single time. These data were likewise used in another study, on human thymus T cells.

The rearrangement links TRBV16 to TRBJ2-7, with a tentative D call TRBD2 (5 bases). The source is a boy less than two years old with a congenital heart defect. Sequences were obtained from thymocytes. CDR3 bases: TGTGCCAGCAGCCGTCGGACTTTCGGGTATGACGAGCAGTACTTC. Translating it yields CASSRRTFGYDEQYF.